These 26 T cell receptor beta chains came from one sample sequenced in a study of OX40 agonist ivuxolimab in advanced cancers. Clones were read by immunoSEQ multiplex PCR, and TCRdb kept only the in-frame ones, dropping some. Of about 12,000 clones listed, approximately 83% are singletons. The source was CD4+ or CD8+ T cells sorted from blood, collected in a trial of the OX40 agonist ivuxolimab. The source is an adult with an advanced solid tumor such as melanoma, head and neck, liver or kidney cancer.

The chain links TRBV11-3 to TRBJ2-5, with 11 bases that match TRBD2. The V gene's germline CDR1 is SGHNT and CDR2 YENEEA. Trimming cost V 4 bases and J 1 base; bases outside gene matches: 5. This CDR3 spans 16 amino acids. The CDR3 spells CASSSRLAGSQETQYF. CDR3 bases: TGTGCCAGCAGCTCCCGACTAGCGGGGAGCCAAGAGACCCAGTACTTC. The full variable domain, in which reference TRBV11-3 and TRBJ2-5 provide the parts outside the CDR3, is EAGVVQSPRYKIIEKKQPVAFWCNPISGHNTLYWYLQNLGQGPELLIRYENEEAVDDSQLPKDRFSAERLKGVDSTLKIQPAELGDSAVYLCASSSRLAGSQETQYFGPGTRLLVL.

V is TRBV27 and J is TRBJ1-1; TRBD1 aligns across 7 bases. CDR3 length equals 14 residues. V lost 7 bases and J lost 0; bases outside the gene matches: 5. Germline V gives CDR1 MNHEY, CDR2 SMNVEV (reference sequence). CDR3 region: CASNPGGMNTEAFF. The CDR3 DNA is TGTGCCAGCAACCCAGGGGGGATGAACACTGAAGCTTTCTTT.

This clone was counted between two and nine times. The rearrangement joins TRBV7-6 to TRBJ2-3; 11 bases fit TRBD2. The CDR3 length is 18 residues. Trimming at V came to 1 base and at J to 0 bases, leaving 6 bases not matched to a gene. Germline V gene lookup returns CDR1 SGHVS and CDR2 FNYEAQ. This CDR3 reads CASSLVPGLAASTDTQYF. The CDR3 DNA is TGTGCCAGCAGCTTAGTACCGGGACTAGCGGCTAGCACAGATACGCAGTATTTT. Variable domain in full (rest from reference TRBV7-6 and TRBJ2-3): GAGVSQSPRYKVTKRGQDVALRCDPISGHVSLYWYRQALGQGPEFLTYFNYEAQQDKSGLPNDRFSAERPEGSISTLTIQRTEQRDSAMYRCASSLVPGLAASTDTQYFGPGTRLTVL.

The chain links TRBV20-1 to TRBJ2-4; TRBD1 aligns across 10 bases. Losses at the gene ends were 5 bases for V and 9 bases for J; bases not matched to a gene: 1. The length of the CDR3 is 11 residues. Germline CDR1 is DFQATT and CDR2 is SNEGSKA (reference sequence). This chain's CDR3 is CSARTGGIQYF. CDR3 DNA: TGCAGTGCTCGGACAGGGGGCATTCAGTACTTC.

The CDR3 reads CASSLESGGPDTQYF. CDR3 nucleotide sequence: TGTGCCAGCAGCTTAGAGTCGGGGGGCCCAGATACGCAGTATTTT. The chain has TRBV7-8 and TRBJ2-3; TRBD2 is a possible D gene (7 bases). CDR3 size: 15 residues. Trimming cost V 1 base and J 4 bases, with 12 bases left between them. The V gene's germline CDR1 is SGHVS and CDR2 FQNEAQ.

The chain joins TRBV27 to TRBJ2-7; 9 bases line up with TRBD2. The CDR3 is 16 amino acids. Looked up from germline, CDR1 is MNHEY and CDR2 is SMNVEV (reference sequence). The ends lost 5 bases at V and 0 bases at J; junction bases unmatched: 8. CDR3 amino acids: CASSTLTSGSSYEQYF. The CDR3, as DNA: TGTGCCAGCAGTACCCTGACTAGCGGCAGCTCCTACGAGCAGTACTTC.

This clone appeared a single time. The rearrangement joins TRBV14 to TRBJ2-1, with 9 positions matching TRBD2. V shed 7 bases and J 2 bases; nucleotides not matched to a gene: 3. CDR1 is SGHDN, CDR2 FVKESK, per germline. The CDR3 extends over 14 amino acids. The CDR3 reads CASTTSGPYNEQFF. CDR3 in DNA: TGTGCCAGCACGACTAGCGGACCCTACAATGAGCAGTTCTTC.

The chain is built from TRBV9 and TRBJ2-7; weak D call: TRBD2 (5 bases). The CDR3 spans 13 residues. Germline loops: CDR1 SGDLS, CDR2 YYNGEE. The V end was cut by 2 bases, the J end by 6 bases, with 12 bases between. The CDR3, as DNA: TGTGCCAGCAGCGTGGCGGACTCCGGCGAGCAGTACTTC. Its protein is CASSVADSGEQYF.

The V gene is TRBV11-3, the J gene TRBJ2-7, with 8 bases identical to TRBD1. The V segment lost 8 bases and the J segment 6 bases; nucleotides outside the gene matches: 6. CDR3 length: 12 amino acids. The germline V gene has CDR1 SGHNT and CDR2 YENEEA. The CDR3 reads CASYSGGLEQYF. The CDR3 DNA sequence: TGTGCCAGCTACTCAGGGGGCCTCGAGCAGTACTTC.

The sample holds one count of this clone. The gene calls are TRBV6-1 and TRBJ2-7; TRBD2 agrees at 9 bases. CDR1 MNHNS and CDR2 SASEGT come from the germline V gene. The CDR3 contains 19 residues. V lost 1 base, J lost 2 bases, and 15 bases stayed unmatched. The CDR3 spells CASSEEEASGVGVPYEQYF. The CDR3 DNA reads TGTGCCAGCAGTGAAGAAGAGGCTAGCGGGGTTGGGGTTCCCTACGAGCAGTACTTC.

This clone has only a few counts. The chain has TRBV5-8 and TRBJ1-1; weak D call: TRBD1 (6 bases). V lost 0 bases and J 3 bases, leaving 18 bases between the germline ends. This CDR3 region has 17 residues. Germline CDR1 and CDR2: SGHTS and YDEGEE. CDR3 nucleotide sequence: TGTGCCAGCAGCTTGGAGGCCCCTCGGGGGGCGTACACTGAAGCTTTCTTT. Residues: CASSLEAPRGAYTEAFF. The full variable domain, its missing parts supplied by reference TRBV5-8 and TRBJ1-1, is EAGVTQSPTHLIKTRGQQATLRCSPISGHTSVYWYQQALGLGLQFLLWYDEGEERNRGNFPPRFSGRQFPNYSSELNVNALELEDSALYLCASSLEAPRGAYTEAFFGQGTRLTVV.

This clone was counted only a few times. This rearrangement joins TRBV28 to TRBJ2-3; 10 nucleotides match TRBD1. This CDR3 spans 16 amino acids. Trimming removed 6 bases from V and 4 bases from J; junction bases left unmatched: 10. Germline V gene sequence: CDR1 MDHEN, CDR2 SYDVKM. CDR3 sequence reads: CASSTPGQGTADTQYF. The CDR3 region has the DNA TGTGCCAGCAGCACCCCGGGACAGGGGACCGCAGATACGCAGTATTTT.

This chain uses TRBV4-1 with TRBJ2-3; D gene uncertain. The CDR3 is 16 amino acids. Trimming removed 1 base from V and 2 bases from J, with 13 bases in between. CDR1 MGHRA and CDR2 YSYEKL come from the germline V gene. The CDR3 DNA reads as TGCGCCAGCAGCCAAGTGGCTATGCGGCACACAGATACGCAGTATTTT. Translated: CASSQVAMRHTDTQYF.

This clone was seen only a few times. This chain links TRBV15 with TRBJ1-5; TRBD1 matches at 9 bases. The germline CDR1 and CDR2 sequences are LNHNV and YYDKDF (reference sequence). Trimming cost V 5 bases and J 0 bases; bases outside gene matches: 8. The CDR3 length is 17 residues. The CDR3 is CATSSGTGPYSNQPQHF. The CDR3 DNA reads as TGTGCCACCAGCTCGGGGACAGGGCCTTATAGCAATCAGCCCCAGCATTTT. Drawing the rest from reference TRBV15 and TRBJ1-5, the complete variable domain is DAMVIQNPRYQVTQFGKPVTLSCSQTLNHNVMYWYQQKSSQAPKLLFHYYDKDFNNEADTPDNFQSRRPNTSFCFLDIRSPGLGDTAMYLCATSSGTGPYSNQPQHFGDGTRLSIL.

The chain couples TRBV28 to TRBJ2-1; 7 positions agree with TRBD2. V was clipped by 6 bases and J by 4 bases; unmatched bases: 6. This CDR3 comprises 14 residues. Germline V lookup: CDR1 MDHEN, CDR2 SYDVKM. The CDR3: CASSVGAGYNEQFF. CDR3 DNA: TGTGCCAGCAGCGTGGGAGCGGGGTACAATGAGCAGTTCTTC. Combining the CDR3 with reference TRBV28 and TRBJ2-1 gives the whole variable domain DVKVTQSSRYLVKRTGEKVFLECVQDMDHENMFWYRQDPGLGLRLIYFSYDVKMKEKGDIPEGYSVSREKKERFSLILESASTNQTSMYLCASSVGAGYNEQFFGPGTRLTVL.

The gene calls are TRBV10-1 and TRBJ2-3; unclear D gene. The CDR3 extends over 13 amino acids. With 8 bases removed from V and 0 bases from J, the gap between germline ends came to 9 bases. Germline V gene data show CDR1 as WNHNN and CDR2 as SYGVQD (reference sequence). In nucleotides, the CDR3 is TGCGCCAGCCTGGACGTTAGCACAGATACGCAGTATTTT. It translates to CASLDVSTDTQYF.

Comments on this clone: The junction departs from the called germline gene at one end, perhaps through a read error. V usage is TRBV2 and J usage is TRBJ2-7, with D perhaps matching TRBD1 or TRBD2 (5 bases each). Germline CDR1 and CDR2: SNHLY and FYNNEI. The CDR3 has 13 residues. This CDR3 is CASSEYHGDHAAF. CDR3 in DNA: TGTGCCAGCAGTGAATACCACGGGGACCATGCGGCTTTC. Based on the CDR3 plus reference TRBV2 and TRBJ2-7, the full variable domain is EPEVTQTPSHQVTQMGQEVILRCVPISNHLYFYWYRQILGQKVEFLVSFYNNEISEKSEIFDDQFSVERPDGSNFTLKIRSTKLEDSAMYFCASSEYHGDHAAFGPGTRLTVT.

This clone has just a few counts. The gene calls are TRBV7-9 and TRBJ1-3; D might be TRBD1 (5 bases). V was trimmed by 3 bases and J by 2 bases, leaving 14 bases between them. Germline V gene data show CDR1 as SEHNR and CDR2 as FQNEAQ (reference sequence). This CDR3 comprises 16 residues. The CDR3 protein is CASSFSGQGTGNTIYF. The CDR3 bases are TGTGCCAGCAGCTTTTCAGGGCAGGGCACTGGAAACACCATATATTTT.

This sequence joins TRBV19 and TRBJ2-7; D possibly corresponds to TRBD2 (5 bases). CDR1 is LNHDA and CDR2 is SQIVND in the germline V gene (reference sequence). V lost 5 bases, J lost 3 bases, and 11 bases lay in between. This CDR3 comprises 13 residues. The CDR3 region is CASSPGSIYEQYF. The CDR3 nucleotides are TGTGCCAGTAGTCCGGGATCCATCTACGAGCAGTACTTC.

V gene TRBV5-1 combines with J gene TRBJ2-1; possible D gene TRBD2, 6 bases. Germline values: CDR1 SGHRS, CDR2 YFSETQ. The CDR3 has 15 amino acids. The V and J ends lost 3 bases and 0 bases respectively, with 10 bases between them. DNA of the CDR3: TGCGCCAGCAGCTGGGACTCGAGCTCCTACAATGAGCAGTTCTTC. This encodes CASSWDSSSYNEQFF.

The rearrangement joins TRBV28 to TRBJ2-7, with no clear D. Germline CDR1 MDHEN, CDR2 SYDVKM. This CDR3 region has 13 residues. V dropped 5 bases and J dropped 7 bases, with 15 bases sitting between them. The CDR3 protein is CASSPFPPGEQYF. Here the CDR3 DNA reads TGTGCCAGCAGTCCCTTCCCCCCCGGGGAGCAGTACTTC. Full variable domain (missing parts from reference TRBV28 and TRBJ2-7): DVKVTQSSRYLVKRTGEKVFLECVQDMDHENMFWYRQDPGLGLRLIYFSYDVKMKEKGDIPEGYSVSREKKERFSLILESASTNQTSMYLCASSPFPPGEQYFGPGTRLTVT.

The genes are TRBV7-9 and TRBJ2-2; D unclear. Germline CDR1 reads SEHNR; CDR2 reads FQNEAQ (reference sequence). CDR3 length: 15 amino acids. V was trimmed by 2 bases and J by 4 bases, leaving 11 bases between them. CDR3 sequence (DNA): TGTGCCAGCAGCTTACCATCCCCTTCCACCGGGGAGCTGTTTTTT. It translates to CASSLPSPSTGELFF.

This chain uses TRBV7-9 with TRBJ1-4; 7 bases fit TRBD1. The length of the CDR3 is 18 residues. With 3 bases clipped from V and 3 bases from J, the junction kept 13 bases outside the gene matches. Germline V gene sequence: CDR1 SEHNR, CDR2 FQNEAQ (reference sequence). CDR3 in amino acids: CASSFGRWEGAPNEKLFF. The CDR3 bases are TGTGCCAGCAGCTTCGGGAGATGGGAGGGGGCCCCTAATGAAAAACTGTTTTTT.

The chain employs TRBV27 and TRBJ2-7, with 8 bases fitting TRBD2. The CDR3 is 13 residues long. The germline V gene encodes CDR1 MNHEY and CDR2 SMNVEV (reference sequence). The CDR3 DNA is TGTGCACACTCGGGGGGGGGCGTGTACGAGCAGTACTTC. Amino acids: CAHSGGGVYEQYF.

This clone showed up just a few times. The chain employs TRBV27 and TRBJ2-1; D perhaps matches TRBD2 (5 bases). The CDR3 totals 12 residues. Trimming cost V 3 bases and J 9 bases, with 9 bases left between them. Germline V gene lookup returns CDR1 MNHEY and CDR2 SMNVEV (reference sequence). The CDR3 nucleotides are TGTGCCAGCAGTTTGCCCCGGGGTGAGCAGTTCTTC. This translates into CASSLPRGEQFF.

The chain has TRBV29-1 and TRBJ2-1; 8 bases line up with TRBD1. The ends lost 3 bases at V and 8 bases at J; junction bases unmatched: 6. The CDR3 contains 13 residues. The germline V gene has CDR1 SQVTM and CDR2 ANQGSEA. CDR3 amino acids: CSVDISGGDEQFF. The CDR3 DNA is TGCAGCGTTGACATTTCAGGGGGCGATGAGCAGTTCTTC.